This T cell receptor (beta chain) was documented in a study of blood T cell repertoires in COVID-19. The overall study: Material from acute and convalescent COVID-19 was sourced from the United States, Italy and Spain.

Authors' analysis steps: Estimation of nucleated cell counts was performed using reference gene primer amplification. The method was immunoSEQ multiplex PCR; TCRdb's version includes in-frame clones alone and lacks a portion of them. The V and J calls and the clone size are those of that table, but D and trimming were determined from the DNA. The table has 210,000 or so clones, under 90% seen once. This CDR3 spans 16 amino acids. Germline V gives CDR1 ENHRY, CDR2 SYGVKD. Germline trimming cut 6 bases from V and 1 base from J; bases unmatched to any gene: 9. Sequencing used peripheral blood. The chain carries TRBV10-3 and TRBJ2-3, with 8 bases aligning to TRBD1. This receptor was taken from a man aged 35 to 55 with acute or convalescent COVID-19. The CDR3: CAIRFQSGQGTDTQYF. The CDR3 DNA sequence: TGTGCCATCAGATTCCAATCGGGACAGGGCACAGATACGCAGTATTTT.